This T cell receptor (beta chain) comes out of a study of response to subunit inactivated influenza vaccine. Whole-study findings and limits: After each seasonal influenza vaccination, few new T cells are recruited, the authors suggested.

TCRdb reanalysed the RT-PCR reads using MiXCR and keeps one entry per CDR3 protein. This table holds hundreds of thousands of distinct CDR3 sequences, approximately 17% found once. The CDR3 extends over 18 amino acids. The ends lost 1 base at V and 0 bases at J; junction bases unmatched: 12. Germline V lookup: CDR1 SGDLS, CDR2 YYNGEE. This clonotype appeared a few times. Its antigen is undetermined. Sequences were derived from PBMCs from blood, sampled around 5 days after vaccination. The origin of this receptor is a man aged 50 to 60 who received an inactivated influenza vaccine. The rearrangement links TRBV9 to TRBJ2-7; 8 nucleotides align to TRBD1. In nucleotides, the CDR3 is TGTGCCAGCAGCGTAAGCGTTGGACAGGGAATGGTCTCCTACGAGCAGTACTTC. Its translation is CASSVSVGQGMVSYEQYF.